These T cell receptor beta chains were read from a single sample in a study of response to subunit inactivated influenza vaccine. TCRdb processed the RT-PCR reads anew with MiXCR; each CDR3 protein has one entry. The sample has about 530,000 distinct CDR3 sequences; 10% to 15% are singletons. Here the sequenced sample was PBMCs from blood, taken roughly 45 days after vaccination. These receptors were taken from a man aged 45-65 years who received an inactivated influenza vaccine. CDR3s include the opening cysteine and the closing phenylalanine or tryptophan. A D gene is named only where the DNA matches it firmly. Clone size is not always given. Where it is, it says once, few, many or a class for expanded clones.

v_call,j_call,d_call,clone_size,cdr3_aa,cdr3_nt
TRBV6-2/TRBV6-3,TRBJ1-2,TRBD1,few,CASSYVQGASYGYTF,TGTGCCAGCAGTTACGTCCAGGGGGCGAGCTATGGCTACACCTTC
TRBV6-5,TRBJ2-7,TRBD2,-,CASSYSPSGGVYEQYF,TGTGCCAGCAGTTACTCTCCTAGCGGGGGGGTCTACGAGCAGTACTTC
TRBV20-1,TRBJ1-5,TRBD1,many,CSAPRTGGLDQPQHF,TGCAGTGCTCCCCGGACAGGGGGCCTTGATCAGCCCCAGCATTTT
TRBV4-3,TRBJ2-1,-,-,CASSQLVDSFYNEQFF,TGCGCCAGCAGCCAACTAGTGGACAGCTTTTACAATGAGCAGTTCTTC
TRBV20-1,TRBJ2-7,TRBD1,few,CSAREATGGYEQYF,TGCAGTGCTAGAGAAGCGACAGGGGGCTACGAGCAGTACTTC
TRBV11-3,TRBJ2-1,-,once,CASSPGDSTSYNEQFF,TGTGCCAGCAGCCCGGGGGACAGCACTTCTTACAATGAGCAGTTCTTC
TRBV27,TRBJ2-3,-,few,CASRREGGDSTDTQYF,TGTGCCAGCAGGAGAGAGGGGGGGGATAGCACAGATACGCAGTATTTT
TRBV12-3/TRBV12-4,TRBJ2-5,-,many,CASSFTGGETQYF,TGTGCCAGCAGTTTCACAGGAGGCGAGACCCAGTACTTC
TRBV29-1,TRBJ2-1,TRBD1,-,CSGAGQGVNEQFF,TGCAGCGGAGCGGGACAGGGGGTCAATGAGCAGTTCTTC
TRBV20-1,TRBJ2-7,-,many,CSARSGSSYEQYF,TGCAGTGCTAGATCAGGGAGCTCCTACGAGCAGTACTTC
TRBV7-9,TRBJ1-1,-,-,CASSLAQQVTANTEAFF,TGTGCCAGCAGCTTGGCACAACAGGTGACGGCGAACACTGAAGCTTTCTTT
TRBV11-2,TRBJ2-4,-,-,CASSLDRRLAKNIQYF,TGTGCCAGCAGCTTAGATAGAAGACTAGCCAAAAACATTCAGTACTTC
TRBV3-1,TRBJ1-1,TRBD1,few,CASSQEDRAEAFF,TGTGCCAGCAGCCAGGAGGACAGGGCTGAAGCTTTCTTT
TRBV4-3,TRBJ1-2,TRBD1,-,CASSQSTGGSGYTF,TGCGCCAGCAGCCAATCTACAGGGGGCTCTGGCTACACCTTC
TRBV12-3/TRBV12-4,TRBJ2-7,-,many,CASSSGVRREQYF,TGTGCCAGCAGTTCCGGGGTCCGACGCGAGCAGTACTTC
TRBV10-3,TRBJ2-3,TRBD2,-,CAISGAGGTDTQYF,TGTGCCATCAGTGGTGCGGGGGGCACAGATACGCAGTATTTT
TRBV12-3/TRBV12-4,TRBJ1-6,-,few,CASGRTASNSPLHF,TGTGCCTCAGGCCGGACAGCGAGTAATTCACCCCTCCACTTT
TRBV28,TRBJ2-2,-,few,CATGRANTGELFF,TGTGCCACCGGACGGGCGAACACCGGGGAGCTGTTTTTT
TRBV12-3/TRBV12-4,TRBJ2-1,TRBD1,-,CASSYLPTGSSHNEQFF,TGTGCCAGCAGTTACCTCCCGACAGGGAGCTCCCACAATGAGCAGTTCTTC
TRBV5-1,TRBJ2-7,-,many,CASSWRFSYEQYF,TGCGCCAGCAGCTGGCGGTTTTCCTACGAGCAGTACTTC